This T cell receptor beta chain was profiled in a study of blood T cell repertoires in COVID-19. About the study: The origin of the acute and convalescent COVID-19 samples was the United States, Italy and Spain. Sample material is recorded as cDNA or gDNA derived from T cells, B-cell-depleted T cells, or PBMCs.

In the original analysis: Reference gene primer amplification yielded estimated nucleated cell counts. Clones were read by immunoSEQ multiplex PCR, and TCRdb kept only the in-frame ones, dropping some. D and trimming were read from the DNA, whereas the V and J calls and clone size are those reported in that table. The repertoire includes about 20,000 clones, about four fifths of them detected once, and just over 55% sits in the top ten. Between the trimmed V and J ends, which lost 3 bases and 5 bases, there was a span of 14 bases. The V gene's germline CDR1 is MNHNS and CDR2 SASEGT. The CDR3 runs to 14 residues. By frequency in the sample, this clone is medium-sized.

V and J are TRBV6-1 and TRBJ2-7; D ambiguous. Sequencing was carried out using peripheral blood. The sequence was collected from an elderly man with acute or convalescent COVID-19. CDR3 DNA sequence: TGTGCCAGCAGTGAGGGCACGTGGAATCACGAGCAGTACTTC. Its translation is CASSEGTWNHEQYF.